One and the same sample provided the 22 T cell receptor beta chains below, sequenced in a study of immune reconstitution after stem cell transplant in scleroderma. Each CDR3 protein is one row after TCRdb ran MiXCR on the RT-PCR reads. The top ten clones hold 4% to 5% of a sample with roughly 4,800 distinct CDR3 sequences, 8.5% of them seen once. Specimen collection occurred before or after autologous hematopoietic stem cell transplantation (not recorded which). The receptors shown here come from a male donor with systemic sclerosis.

This clonotype is classed as medium-sized. V gene TRBV29-1 combines with J gene TRBJ2-1, with D possibly matching TRBD1 (6 bases). Germline V lookup: CDR1 SQVTM, CDR2 ANQGSEA. The CDR3 consists of 14 residues. Deletions cut 6 bases from V and 0 bases from J, with 12 bases between. Written as DNA, the CDR3 is TGCAGCGTGAACAGGGATAGCTCCTACAATGAGCAGTTCTTC. Protein sequence: CSVNRDSSYNEQFF.

Judged by abundance, this clonotype is medium-sized. The V call is TRBV7-2, the J call TRBJ2-1, with unresolved D. V dropped 2 bases and J dropped 3 bases, with 8 bases sitting between them. The CDR3 has 14 residues. Germline CDR1 and CDR2: SGHTA and FQGNSA. CDR3 in DNA: TGTGCCAGCAGCTTAATGGCTAGCTACAATGAGCAGTTCTTC. Translated, it gives CASSLMASYNEQFF.

By frequency in the sample, this clonotype is medium-sized. V usage is TRBV20-1 and J usage is TRBJ1-1; 8 bases are a match to TRBD1. CDR1 DFQATT and CDR2 SNEGSKA come from the germline V gene (reference sequence). V shed 5 bases, J shed 2 bases, and the junction held 7 bases outside the gene matches. The CDR3 totals 14 residues. The CDR3 nucleotides read TGCAGTGCTGGTCCCGGGACAGGCAACACTGAAGCTTTCTTT. Encoded protein: CSAGPGTGNTEAFF.

The V call is TRBV5-6, the J call TRBJ2-3; D tentatively fits TRBD1 or TRBD2 (5 bases each). The germline gives CDR1 SGHDT, CDR2 YYEEEE. Between the trimmed V and J ends, which lost 0 bases and 6 bases, there was a span of 14 bases. The CDR3 consists of 15 residues. CDR3 in amino acids: CASSLGGTARDTQYF. The CDR3 region has the DNA TGTGCCAGCAGCTTGGGGGGGACCGCGCGGGATACGCAGTATTTT.

This chain uses TRBV7-3 with TRBJ2-1, with 8 bases matching TRBD1. The CDR3 length is 15 residues. Germline V CDR1 and CDR2: SGHTA, FQGTGA. Germline trimming cut 4 bases from V and 8 bases from J; bases unmatched to any gene: 10. CDR3 sequence: CASSSRGRAIDEQFF. The CDR3 bases are TGTGCCAGCAGCTCCAGGGGGCGGGCAATAGATGAGCAGTTCTTC.

In this sample, this clonotype turned up a few times. The chain has TRBV7-6 and TRBJ2-6; no definite D call. V lost 5 bases to trimming and J lost 0 bases, with 11 bases between them. The germline V gene encodes CDR1 SGHVS and CDR2 FNYEAQ. The CDR3 is 16 residues long. The CDR3 region is CASSLTADSGANVLTF. CDR3 in DNA: TGTGCCAGCAGCCTCACGGCCGACTCTGGGGCCAACGTCCTGACTTTC.

The table lists this clonotype with a few counts. J is TRBJ1-5 and V is TRBV6-5; D unclear. Germline V CDR1 and CDR2: MNHEY, SVGAGI. V lost 8 bases and J lost 2, with 16 bases in between. This CDR3 spans 15 amino acids. CDR3 region: CASALTIEGNQPQHF. Written as DNA, the CDR3 is TGTGCCAGCGCTTTAACTATCGAAGGCAATCAGCCCCAGCATTTT.

The chain links TRBV27 to TRBJ1-5, with TRBD1 matching over 9 bases. The germline V gene has CDR1 MNHEY and CDR2 SMNVEV (reference sequence). Trimming removed 4 bases from V and 5 bases from J; junction bases left unmatched: 0. The CDR3 contains 13 residues. CDR3: CASSYRGHQPQHF. The CDR3 DNA is TGTGCCAGCAGTTACAGGGGGCATCAGCCCCAGCATTTT.

This clonotype has just a few counts. This chain joins TRBV7-9 and TRBJ2-7, with unresolved D. Trimming took 3 bases from V and 6 from J, leaving 9 bases between them. The CDR3 covers 12 residues. Germline V gene lookup returns CDR1 SEHNR and CDR2 FQNEAQ (reference sequence). The CDR3 loop reads CASSFSAVEQYF. The CDR3 DNA reads TGTGCCAGCAGCTTTAGTGCAGTCGAGCAGTACTTC.

The rearrangement links TRBV5-6 to TRBJ1-2; TRBD1 matches at 7 bases. The V segment lost 0 bases and the J segment 8 bases; nucleotides outside the gene matches: 4. In germline, CDR1 is SGHDT, CDR2 YYEEEE. The CDR3 length is 13 residues. The CDR3 region is CASSLGTGGGYTF. The CDR3 bases are TGTGCCAGCAGCTTGGGGACAGGAGGGGGCTACACCTTC.

This clonotype is deemed medium-sized. J is TRBJ1-2 and V is TRBV4-2; possible D gene TRBD1, 5 bases. This CDR3 region has 14 residues. Germline CDR1 LGHNA, CDR2 YNFKEQ. The V end lost 0 bases, the J end lost 4 bases, and 9 bases lay between the germline ends. CDR3 residues: CASSQENRLYGYTF. In nucleotides, the CDR3 is TGTGCCAGCAGCCAAGAAAACAGGCTCTATGGCTACACCTTC.

A few counts support this clonotype. The chain joins TRBV7-9 to TRBJ1-5; D may be TRBD1 (6 bases). Germline V gene data show CDR1 as SEHNR and CDR2 as FQNEAQ (reference sequence). The CDR3 spans 17 residues. V was trimmed by 0 bases and J by 2 bases, leaving 14 bases between them. The CDR3 DNA reads as TGTGCCAGCAGCTTAGCTCGAGGGGGTCGAGGCAATCAGCCCCAGCATTTT. Its protein product is CASSLARGGRGNQPQHF.

The CDR3, as DNA: TGCGCCAGCAGCTTGTATAGGGCTAGCACAGATACGCAGTATTTT. It encodes CASSLYRASTDTQYF. V usage is TRBV5-1 and J usage is TRBJ2-3; D unclear. In germline, CDR1 is SGHRS, CDR2 YFSETQ. The CDR3 loop spans 15 amino acids. V was clipped by 1 base and J by 0 bases, with 9 bases between them. Based on the CDR3 plus reference TRBV5-1 and TRBJ2-3, the full variable domain is KAGVTQTPRYLIKTRGQQVTLSCSPISGHRSVSWYQQTPGQGLQFLFEYFSETQRNKGNFPGRFSGRQFSNSRSEMNVSTLELGDSALYLCASSLYRASTDTQYFGPGTRLTVL.

This clonotype rates as medium-sized. V is TRBV6-5 and J is TRBJ2-7, with D possibly being TRBD1 (6 bases). Trimming took off 7 bases at V and 12 bases at J, with 19 bases between the two ends. CDR3 length: 12 amino acids. Germline V CDR1 and CDR2: MNHEY, SVGAGI. The CDR3 protein is CASTFSGVRWYF. CDR3 nucleotides: TGTGCCAGCACTTTTTCAGGGGTTCGATGGTACTTC.

The chain combines TRBV20-1 with TRBJ1-4, with 9 bases lining up with TRBD1. Germline V gives CDR1 DFQATT, CDR2 SNEGSKA (reference sequence). The CDR3 contains 14 residues. J lost 8 bases, V lost 7 bases, and 11 bases had no gene match. The CDR3 region has the DNA TGCAGTGTTCGGGGGACAGGGAGAAGAGAAAAACTGTTTTTT. Translation: CSVRGTGRREKLFF.

This clonotype was counted only a few times. The chain couples TRBV7-2 to TRBJ2-7; TRBD2 might be the D (6 bases). The CDR3 extends over 15 amino acids. Deletions cut 4 bases from V and 2 bases from J, with 15 bases between. The germline CDR1 and CDR2 sequences are SGHTA and FQGNSA. The CDR3 bases are TGTGCCAGCAGCTCTTTTAGCGGTGCCGCCTACGAGCAGTACTTC. It translates to CASSSFSGAAYEQYF.

This clonotype was picked up a small number of times. The J gene is TRBJ2-7, the V gene TRBV20-1; D might be TRBD2 (5 bases). V gave up 0 bases and J gave up 3 bases, with 9 bases separating them. This CDR3 spans 13 amino acids. CDR1 and CDR2 from the germline V gene are DFQATT and SNEGSKA (reference sequence). The CDR3 bases are TGCAGTGCTAGAGATCGGGGAATCTACGAGCAGTACTTC. This gives the protein CSARDRGIYEQYF.

In its sample, this clonotype ranks as medium-sized. The V call is TRBV20-1, the J call TRBJ2-1, with D possibly TRBD2 on 7 matching bases. Germline assignment: CDR1 DFQATT and CDR2 SNEGSKA (reference sequence). This CDR3 region has 16 residues. The V and J ends lost 2 bases and 4 bases respectively, with 18 bases between them. The CDR3 reads CSARLSRGGTYNEQFF. CDR3 DNA: TGCAGTGCTAGACTCTCGAGGGGGGGAACTTACAATGAGCAGTTCTTC.

The chain carries TRBV18 and TRBJ2-5; no definite D call. The germline CDR1 and CDR2 sequences are KGHSH and LQKENI. CDR3 length equals 12 residues. V was trimmed by 0 bases and J by 3 bases, leaving 2 bases between them. The CDR3 reads CASSPPEETQYF. DNA of the CDR3: TGTGCCAGCTCACCACCGGAAGAGACCCAGTACTTC.

This rearrangement joins TRBV29-1 to TRBJ1-2; 8 bases agree with TRBD1. The CDR3 loop spans 16 amino acids. The germline V gene has CDR1 SQVTM and CDR2 ANQGSEA. Trimming removed 0 bases from V and 1 base from J; junction bases left unmatched: 7. Here the CDR3 reads CSVEDLRDRFNYGYTF. The CDR3 bases are TGCAGCGTTGAAGATCTTAGGGACAGGTTTAACTATGGCTACACCTTC.

By frequency in the sample, this clonotype is large. The chain carries TRBV6-2 or TRBV6-3 and TRBJ1-5, with 11 bases identical to TRBD1. The CDR3 has 17 residues. In germline, CDR1 is MNHEY, CDR2 SVGEGT. With 5 bases clipped from V and 4 bases from J, the junction kept 10 bases outside the gene matches. The CDR3 bases are TGTGCCAGCAGTCGACATACCGGGACAGGGGGTAATCAGCCCCAGCATTTT. This codes for CASSRHTGTGGNQPQHF.

Here the CDR3 reads CASSSSGRTAQETQYF. CDR3 bases: TGTGCCAGCAGCTCGTCCGGACGGACAGCGCAAGAGACCCAGTACTTC. This sequence joins TRBV7-2 and TRBJ2-5, with D perhaps TRBD1 (6 bases). CDR3 length: 16 amino acids. The V end lost 4 bases, the J end lost 2 bases, and 17 bases lay between the germline ends. Per the germline V gene, CDR1 is SGHTA and CDR2 is FQGNSA. Combining the CDR3 with reference TRBV7-2 and TRBJ2-5 gives the whole variable domain GAGVSQSPSNKVTEKGKDVELRCDPISGHTALYWYRQSLGQGLEFLIYFQGNSAPDKSGLPSDRFSAERTGGSVSTLTIQRTQQEDSAVYLCASSSSGRTAQETQYFGPGTRLLVL.